This TCR beta chain was recovered during a study of shared clonotypes between healthy human individuals. The repertoire was sequenced with immunoSEQ multiplex PCR; TCRdb's copy has only in-frame clones and lacks some. This table holds approximately 1,000,000 clones, roughly 77% found once. The V end was cut by 5 bases, the J end by 4 bases, with 5 bases between. This CDR3 comprises 12 residues. Germline V gives CDR1 MDHEN, CDR2 SYDVKM. The J gene is TRBJ1-4, the V gene TRBV28; D is uncertain. This sequence was found in a man aged 18 to 29 in good health. Some clones in this sample may be carry-over from other donors' samples. The sequencing sample was made of memory CD4+ T cells from PBMCs. Subset defined: CD45RA-negative fraction. CDR3 region: CASSQVNEKLFF. The CDR3 DNA reads TGTGCCAGCAGTCAGGTTAATGAAAAACTGTTTTTT.